The 5 T cell receptor beta chains listed next were all sequenced from one sample in a study of PD-L1 blockade in urothelial cancer. The method was immunoSEQ multiplex PCR; TCRdb's version includes in-frame clones alone and lacks a portion of them. The sample records some 47,000 clones, approximately 78% being singletons. Here the sequenced sample was PBMCs, taken around atezolizumab (anti-PD-L1) treatment. The receptor set was obtained from a man aged 70-80 years with urothelial cancer.

The chain carries TRBV6-5 and TRBJ1-1, with D uncertain. With 2 bases removed from V and 6 bases from J, the gap between germline ends came to 10 bases. The length of the CDR3 is 13 residues. Germline lookup yields CDR1 MNHEY and CDR2 SVGAGI. CDR3 residues: CASSYPTSAEAFF. The CDR3 region has the DNA TGTGCCAGCAGTTACCCGACTAGCGCTGAAGCTTTCTTT.

The rearrangement links TRBV28 to TRBJ1-1, with D hard to call. The V end was cut by 3 bases, the J end by 1 base, with 6 bases between. The CDR3 sequence is 13 residues long. The germline CDR1 and CDR2 sequences are MDHEN and SYDVKM. The DNA for the CDR3 is TGTGCCAGCAGTTTGGGGAGGAACACTGAAGCTTTCTTT. It yields the protein CASSLGRNTEAFF. The full variable domain, rest sourced from reference TRBV28 and TRBJ1-1, is DVKVTQSSRYLVKRTGEKVFLECVQDMDHENMFWYRQDPGLGLRLIYFSYDVKMKEKGDIPEGYSVSREKKERFSLILESASTNQTSMYLCASSLGRNTEAFFGQGTRLTVV.

The chain recombines TRBV5-1 with TRBJ1-2; 10 bases fit TRBD1. CDR1 is SGHRS, CDR2 YFSETQ, per germline. The V segment lost 7 bases and the J segment 7 bases; nucleotides outside the gene matches: 10. This CDR3 comprises 14 residues. CDR3 nucleotide sequence: TGCGCCAGCGGGGACCCGGGACAGGGGCTTGGCTACACCTTC. Encoded protein: CASGDPGQGLGYTF. The full variable domain, rest sourced from reference TRBV5-1 and TRBJ1-2, is KAGVTQTPRYLIKTRGQQVTLSCSPISGHRSVSWYQQTPGQGLQFLFEYFSETQRNKGNFPGRFSGRQFSNSRSEMNVSTLELGDSALYLCASGDPGQGLGYTFGSGTRLTVV.

The chain has TRBV19 and TRBJ2-2; possible D gene TRBD1, 6 bases. The CDR3 contains 14 residues. The V and J ends lost 3 bases and 3 bases respectively, with 8 bases between them. The germline V gene has CDR1 LNHDA and CDR2 SQIVND (reference sequence). The CDR3 bases are TGTGCCAGTAGTATGACAGGAGACACCGGGGAGCTGTTTTTT. Translating it yields CASSMTGDTGELFF.

The rearrangement uses TRBV9 and TRBJ2-2, with 8 bases aligning to TRBD2. Germline loops: CDR1 SGDLS, CDR2 YYNGEE. V lost 4 bases and J lost 2; bases outside the gene matches: 7. The CDR3 extends over 16 amino acids. CDR3 sequence: CASSKISGTNTGELFF. The DNA for the CDR3 is TGTGCCAGCAGCAAAATTAGCGGGACTAACACCGGGGAGCTGTTTTTT.